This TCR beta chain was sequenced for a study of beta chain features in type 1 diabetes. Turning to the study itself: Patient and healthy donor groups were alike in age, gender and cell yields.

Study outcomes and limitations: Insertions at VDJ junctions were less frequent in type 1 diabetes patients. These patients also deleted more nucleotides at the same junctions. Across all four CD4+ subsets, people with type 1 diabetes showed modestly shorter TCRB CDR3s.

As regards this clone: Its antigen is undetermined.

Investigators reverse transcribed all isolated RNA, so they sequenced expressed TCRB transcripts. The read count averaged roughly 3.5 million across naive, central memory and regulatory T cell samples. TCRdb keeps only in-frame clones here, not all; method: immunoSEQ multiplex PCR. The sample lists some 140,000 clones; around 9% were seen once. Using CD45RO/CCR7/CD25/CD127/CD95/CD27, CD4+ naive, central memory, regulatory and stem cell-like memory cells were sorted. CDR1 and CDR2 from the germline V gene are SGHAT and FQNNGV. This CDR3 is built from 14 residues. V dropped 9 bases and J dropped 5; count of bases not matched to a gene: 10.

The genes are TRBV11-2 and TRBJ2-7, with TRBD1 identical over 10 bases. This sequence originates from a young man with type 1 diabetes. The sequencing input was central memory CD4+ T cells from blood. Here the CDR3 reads CARGLGTGVDEQYF. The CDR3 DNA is TGTGCCAGGGGACTCGGGACAGGGGTGGACGAGCAGTACTTC.